These 16 T cell receptor beta chains share one sample of origin, sequenced in a study of cytomegalovirus exposure and HLA in healthy donors. Amplification used 60 Vbeta primers and 13 Jbeta primers. Using immunoSEQ multiplex PCR, the repertoire was profiled, and TCRdb retains in-frame clones only, with some absent. This sample has 250,000 to 300,000 clones; 84% occur once, and the top ten carry roughly 2%. Input material: PBMCs. These TCRs come from a woman aged 40 to 50 in good health and CMV-seropositive.

This rearrangement joins TRBV7-6 to TRBJ1-3; D is undetermined. V lost 5 bases to trimming and J lost 0 bases, with 17 bases between them. Germline CDR1 SGHVS, CDR2 FNYEAQ. The CDR3 consists of 17 residues. The CDR3 is CASSPFVVGSSGNTIYF. Written as DNA, the CDR3 is TGTGCCAGCAGCCCCTTCGTGGTGGGGAGCTCTGGAAACACCATATATTTT.

The chain carries TRBV6-5 and TRBJ1-2; D is undetermined. The CDR3 runs 14 residues. The ends were cut back, 0 bases at V and 8 bases at J, with 13 bases in the middle. Germline lookup yields CDR1 MNHEY and CDR2 SVGAGI. The CDR3 is CASSYSILVPGYTF. CDR3 nucleotide sequence: TGTGCCAGCAGTTACTCGATATTAGTTCCGGGCTACACCTTC.

V and J are TRBV27 and TRBJ2-6, with D unclear. Between the trimmed V and J ends, which lost 3 bases and 0 bases, there was a span of 12 bases. The CDR3 has 17 residues. Germline V gene lookup returns CDR1 MNHEY and CDR2 SMNVEV (reference sequence). CDR3 residues: CASSLLDRSSGANVLTF. The CDR3, as DNA: TGTGCCAGCAGTTTGCTAGATCGGAGCTCTGGGGCCAACGTCCTGACTTTC.

The chain combines TRBV19 with TRBJ2-1; 8 nucleotides line up with TRBD2. The V and J ends lost 7 bases and 4 bases, in that order; junction bases with no gene match: 6. Germline CDR1 and CDR2: LNHDA and SQIVND (reference sequence). This CDR3 is built from 14 residues. The CDR3 region has the DNA TGTGCCAGTACAAGAATAGCGGGGTACAATGAGCAGTTCTTC. As protein: CASTRIAGYNEQFF.

The V call is TRBV1, the J call TRBJ2-7; TRBD1, the D gene given by the table, was not confirmed from the DNA. TRBV1 is a pseudogene. The CDR3 is 16 residues long. The chain's CDR3 is CTSSQDRTGCFYEQYF. For the CDR3, the DNA is TGCACCAGCAGCCAAGATCGTACAGGGTGCTTCTACGAGCAGTACTTC.

This clone was observed a handful of times. The chain is built from TRBV6-5 and TRBJ2-7; perhaps TRBD1 as D (7 bases). Germline values: CDR1 MNHEY, CDR2 SVGAGI. The CDR3 extends over 14 amino acids. V dropped 1 base and J dropped 4 bases, with 11 bases sitting between them. CDR3 nucleotides: TGTGCCAGCAGTTACTGGGACAGCGGGTACGAGCAGTACTTC. It is translated as CASSYWDSGYEQYF.

This sequence joins TRBV18 and TRBJ1-1; no firm D call. V lost 5 bases and J lost 4, with 14 bases in between. The CDR3 length is 14 residues. Germline loops: CDR1 KGHSH, CDR2 LQKENI. The CDR3 region is CASSTSLAGTEAFF. CDR3 sequence (DNA): TGTGCCAGCTCAACGTCCTTGGCGGGCACTGAAGCTTTCTTT. Supplemented by reference TRBV18 and TRBJ1-1, the full variable domain reads NAGVMQNPRHLVRRRGQEARLRCSPMKGHSHVYWYRQLPEEGLKFMVYLQKENIIDESGMPKERFSAEFPKEGPSILRIQQVVRGDSAAYFCASSTSLAGTEAFFGQGTRLTVV.

The chain is built from TRBV28 and TRBJ2-3, with a weak D call TRBD2 (5 bases). This CDR3 is 15 amino acids long. V dropped 6 bases and J dropped 6 bases, with 19 bases sitting between them. Germline-derived CDR1 and CDR2 are MDHEN and SYDVKM. CDR3 loop: CASSSPTAGKDTQYF. In nucleotides, the CDR3 is TGTGCCAGCAGCTCCCCTACGGCCGGGAAGGATACGCAGTATTTT.

The genes are TRBV11-2 and TRBJ2-1; the match to TRBD2 covers 14 bases. V trimming: 0 bases; J trimming: 9 bases; junction bases outside the gene matches: 4. Germline CDR1 reads SGHAT; CDR2 reads FQNNGV. The CDR3 extends over 16 amino acids. The CDR3 here is CASSLDGLAGGLEQFF. The CDR3 DNA is TGTGCCAGCAGCTTAGATGGACTAGCGGGAGGTCTTGAGCAGTTCTTC.

As regards this clone: This specimen includes other DNA sequences encoding the same CDR3. The J gene is TRBJ2-1, the V gene TRBV27; 7 nucleotides align to TRBD1. The V gene end was trimmed by 3 bases and the J gene end by 0 bases; junction bases not matched to a gene: 2. Germline V gives CDR1 MNHEY, CDR2 SMNVEV (reference sequence). This CDR3 spans 15 amino acids. The CDR3 loop is CASSLTGSSYNEQFF. The CDR3 DNA follows: TGTGCCAGCAGTTTGACAGGGAGCTCCTACAATGAGCAGTTCTTC.

This clone occurred once. The rearrangement links TRBV19 to TRBJ2-1, with no clear D. Germline values: CDR1 LNHDA, CDR2 SQIVND (reference sequence). The CDR3 is made up of 11 amino acids. Trimming pared 1 base from V and 9 bases from J, leaving 4 bases between. CDR3 sequence reads: CASSIGLEQFF. CDR3 DNA sequence: TGTGCCAGTAGTATAGGGCTTGAGCAGTTCTTC.

The rearrangement joins TRBV7-9 to TRBJ1-1; maybe TRBD1 (6 bases). This CDR3 has 16 amino acids. Trimming took 1 base from V and 4 from J, leaving 16 bases between them. Germline-derived CDR1 and CDR2 are SEHNR and FQNEAQ (reference sequence). The CDR3 coding sequence is TGTGCCAGCAGCTTAGGGGGGGGGCAGGGTGGCACTGAAGCTTTCTTT. Translated: CASSLGGGQGGTEAFF.

The genes are TRBV28 and TRBJ2-5; 8 nucleotides match TRBD1. Germline CDR1 MDHEN, CDR2 SYDVKM. This CDR3 region has 16 residues. Trimming at V came to 5 bases and at J to 2 bases, leaving 10 bases not matched to a gene. This CDR3 is CASSITGGILQETQYF. The CDR3 DNA reads as TGTGCCAGCAGTATCACAGGGGGAATTTTACAAGAGACCCAGTACTTC.

This clone was recorded once. The genes are TRBV7-2 and TRBJ2-7; D is ambiguous. Trimming removed 5 bases from V and 3 bases from J, with 8 bases in between. This CDR3 comprises 12 residues. Germline V gene lookup returns CDR1 SGHTA and CDR2 FQGNSA. DNA for the CDR3: TGTGCCAGCAGCATCAACATCTACGAGCAGTACTTC. Protein sequence: CASSINIYEQYF.

In this sample, this clone turned up once. The DNA is left out, because the CDR3 cannot be placed on it with certainty; the CDR3 is given as TCRdb lists it. The chain uses TRBV19 and TRBJ1-2; the D segment call TRBD1 is taken from the table without a DNA check. Germline CDR1 LNHDA, CDR2 SQIVND (reference sequence). The CDR3 has 16 amino acids, counting both end residues. CDR3 amino acids: CASRSLVRARAYGYTF.

The chain is built from TRBV5-1 and TRBJ2-5, with 7 bases lining up with TRBD2. The germline V gene encodes CDR1 SGHRS and CDR2 YFSETQ. This CDR3 comprises 14 residues. Trimming at V came to 1 base and at J to 4 bases, leaving 4 bases not matched to a gene. For the CDR3, the DNA is TGCGCCAGCAGCTTGTCTAGCGGAGGAGAGACCCAGTACTTC. Encoded protein: CASSLSSGGETQYF.